The following is a T cell receptor beta chain sequence with its context. What it binds is unknown. The sample has other DNA sequences that encode this CDR3 too. Germline assignment: CDR1 SGDLS and CDR2 YYNGEE. Trimming removed 2 bases from V and 2 bases from J, with 10 bases in between. The CDR3 is 14 amino acids. The data were taken from a study of cytomegalovirus exposure and HLA in healthy donors. Study-wide points: Looking again later, the authors saw that most CMV-associated TCR beta chains seemed HLA-restricted. The majority of TCR sequences were rare, yet some public TCRs appeared in many donors. In an earlier analysis, productive rearrangement rates for most beta V segments clustered near 87% or 30%. The study recorded 150 to 200 TCR beta chains that were cytomegalovirus-associated.

PCR employed 60 Vbeta and 13 Jbeta primers. The data were produced by immunoSEQ multiplex PCR, yet TCRdb's version contains in-frame clones alone and is incomplete. The sample lists about 120,000 clones, roughly 80% seen once, with 25% to 35% in the top ten. Sample: PBMCs. V usage is TRBV9 and J usage is TRBJ1-2; weak D call: TRBD1 (6 bases). The clonotype was recovered from a man in his sixties in good health and CMV-seropositive. The DNA of the CDR3 is TGTGCCAGCAGCGTGGACGGACAGAACTATGGCTACACCTTC. It encodes CASSVDGQNYGYTF.